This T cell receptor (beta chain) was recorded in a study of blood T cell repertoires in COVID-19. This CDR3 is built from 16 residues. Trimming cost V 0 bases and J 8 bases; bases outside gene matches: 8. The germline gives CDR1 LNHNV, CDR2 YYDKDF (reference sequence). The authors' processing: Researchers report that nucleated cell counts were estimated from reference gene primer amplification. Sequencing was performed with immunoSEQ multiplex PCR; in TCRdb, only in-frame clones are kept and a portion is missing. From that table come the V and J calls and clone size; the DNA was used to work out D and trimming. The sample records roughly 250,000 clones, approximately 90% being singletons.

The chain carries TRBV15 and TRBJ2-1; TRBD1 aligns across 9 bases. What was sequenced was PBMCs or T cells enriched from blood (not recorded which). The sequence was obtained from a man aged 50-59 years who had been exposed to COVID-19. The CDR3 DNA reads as TGTGCCACCAGCAGAGACCCGGACAGGGGTTCCTATGAGCAGTTCTTC. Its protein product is CATSRDPDRGSYEQFF.